Listed below are T cell receptor beta chains from one sample, sequenced in a study of blood T cell repertoires in COVID-19. Data came from immunoSEQ multiplex PCR; TCRdb stores just in-frame clones and leaves some out. Counted here are about 51,000 clones, about nine tenths occurring once; the ten biggest clones make up 6.5%. Specimen: peripheral blood. Every receptor here comes from a man over 45 with active COVID-19. Each CDR3 is given with its conserved first and last residue. D genes are given only for firm matches. Clone size is stated in some rows and not others, as once, few, many or a class when expanded.

TGTGCCAGCAGATCCGGGACAGATTATGGCTACACCTTC	CASRSGTDYGYTF	-	TRBD1	TRBV2	TRBJ1-2
TGTGCCAGCACTGATACAGGGAAGGGCTACACCTTC	CASTDTGKGYTF	-	-	TRBV2	TRBJ1-2
TGTGCCAGCAGCCAATTACCAGTTAACTATGGCTACACCTTC	CASSQLPVNYGYTF	-	-	TRBV3-1/TRBV3-2	TRBJ1-2
TGTGCCAGCAGTGAAAGACAGGGGGACTCCTACGAGCAGTACTTC	CASSERQGDSYEQYF	once	TRBD1	TRBV2	TRBJ2-7
TGTGCCAGCAGCCAGGGACTAGCGGGAGTTTACACCGGGGAGCTGTTTTTT	CASSQGLAGVYTGELFF	once	TRBD2	TRBV3-1/TRBV3-2	TRBJ2-2
TGTGCCATATATACGGGACAACAAAACACCGGGGAGCTGTTTTTT	CAIYTGQQNTGELFF	-	-	TRBV10-3	TRBJ2-2
TGTGCCAGCAGCATCGGACAGGGAGGAGGCTACACCTTC	CASSIGQGGGYTF	-	TRBD1	TRBV7-9	TRBJ1-2
TGTGCCAGCAGCTTAGACGGGACAGGGGCTGGTGGCTACACCTTC	CASSLDGTGAGGYTF	-	TRBD1	TRBV7-2	TRBJ1-2
TGCGCCAGCAGCTTTGGGACAGCCTCTAATGAAAAACTGTTTTTT	CASSFGTASNEKLFF	-	TRBD1	TRBV5-1	TRBJ1-4
TGTGCCAGCAGCGGTTTTCGGGTGGGACTAAAAGAGACCCAGTACTTC	CASSGFRVGLKETQYF	once	TRBD2	TRBV7-9	TRBJ2-5
TGTGCCAGCAGCTTAGGAGGGAGATACACTGAAGCTTTCTTT	CASSLGGRYTEAFF	-	-	TRBV7-2	TRBJ1-1
TGCAGCGCCGGGGCCAAAAACATTCAGTACTTC	CSAGAKNIQYF	once	-	TRBV29-1	TRBJ2-4
TGTGCCAGCTCACCAGAGGGCAGGCCAATAAGTCAGCCCCAGCATTTT	CASSPEGRPISQPQHF	-	-	TRBV18	TRBJ1-5
TGTGCCAGCAGCGACAGGGGAAACACCATATATTTT	CASSDRGNTIYF	many	-	TRBV11-3	TRBJ1-3
TGTGCCAGTAGTATAGTTTCCAGCGGGAGATTTTACGAGCAGTACTTC	CASSIVSSGRFYEQYF	few	TRBD2	TRBV19	TRBJ2-7
TGTGCCAGCAGCCAAGGTCACGGTCGTGAAGCTTTCTTT	CASSQGHGREAFF	once	-	TRBV3-1/TRBV3-2	TRBJ1-1
TGTGCCACCAGCAGAGGGCTAGCGGAAGAGACCCAGTACTTC	CATSRGLAEETQYF	-	TRBD2	TRBV15	TRBJ2-5
TGTGCCAGCTCACCTCCAGGTGGAACCACTGAAGCTTTCTTT	CASSPPGGTTEAFF	-	-	TRBV18	TRBJ1-1
TGTGCCACCAGTGATTTCGGGGTTACCCAGTACTTC	CATSDFGVTQYF	-	-	TRBV24-1	TRBJ2-5